This T cell receptor beta chain is from a study of T cells in Graves' hyperthyroidism and ophthalmopathy. Study-wide results and limits: Progression to ophthalmopathy was predicted a median of roughly 6.6 months early.

The CDR3 has 18 residues. Per germline, CDR1 LGHNA and CDR2 YNFKEQ. V shed 4 bases, J shed 0 bases, and the junction held 11 bases outside the gene matches. Fresh peripheral blood, approximately 9.7 ml, was the source of the PBMCs. TCR beta CDR3 sequences were amplified from RNA transcripts. With the HTBI primer set, the TCR CDR3 went through a first round of RT-PCR. MiXCR, run by TCRdb on the multiplex PCR reads, gives a single entry per CDR3 protein. The sample shows 450,000 to 650,000 distinct CDR3 sequences, approximately 15% of them seen only once. Details on this clonotype: As yet, its antigen is unknown.

Sequenced: blood. The chain employs TRBV4-2 and TRBJ2-2, with 7 bases aligning to TRBD1. The sequence came from a woman between 18 and 30 years old with Graves' ophthalmopathy. The CDR3 reads CASSLHPPDRANTGELFF. The CDR3 coding sequence is TGTGCCAGCAGCCTCCACCCCCCAGACAGGGCGAACACCGGGGAGCTGTTTTTT.